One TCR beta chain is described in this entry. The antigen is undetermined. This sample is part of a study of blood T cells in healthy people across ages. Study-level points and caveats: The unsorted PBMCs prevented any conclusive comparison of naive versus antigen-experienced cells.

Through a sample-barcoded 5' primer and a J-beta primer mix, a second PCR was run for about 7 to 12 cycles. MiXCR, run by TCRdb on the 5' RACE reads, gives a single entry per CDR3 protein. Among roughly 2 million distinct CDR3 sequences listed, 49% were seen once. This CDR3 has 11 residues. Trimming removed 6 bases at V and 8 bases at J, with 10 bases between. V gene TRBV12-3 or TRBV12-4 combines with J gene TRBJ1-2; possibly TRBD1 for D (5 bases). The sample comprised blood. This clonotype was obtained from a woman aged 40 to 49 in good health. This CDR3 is CASRLEGGYTF. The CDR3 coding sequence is TGTGCCAGCAGATTGGAGGGGGGCTACACCTTC.